A selection of T cell receptor beta chains follows, all from one sample in a study of blood T cell repertoires in COVID-19. Measured with immunoSEQ multiplex PCR; TCRdb has only the in-frame clones, and not every one. The sample lists some 270,000 clones, under 90% occurring once. Sequenced sample: peripheral blood. The source of these receptors is a man aged 50-60 years with acute or convalescent COVID-19. The CDR3 runs from the conserved cysteine through the conserved F or W. The order of the fields is J gene, V gene, CDR3 protein.

TRBJ2-1	TRBV11-2	CASSPPGGQTAYNEQFF
TRBJ2-7	TRBV12-3/TRBV12-4	CASRRTAMYEQYF
TRBJ1-3	TRBV29-1	CSVESRLGNTIYF
TRBJ2-3	TRBV5-1	CARTLTGEPTDTQYF
TRBJ1-6	TRBV5-6	CASSSGQGYNSPLHF
TRBJ2-1	TRBV5-5	CASSWRTSLNEQFF
TRBJ1-6	TRBV3-1/TRBV3-2	CASSQGMGQYSPLHF
TRBJ2-5	TRBV7-2	CASSRTKRGGETQYF
TRBJ2-2	TRBV3-1/TRBV3-2	CASSLQGWVTGELFF
TRBJ1-1	TRBV7-9	CASSLNGNTEAFF
TRBJ1-3	TRBV5-1	CASSLSVAENTIYF
TRBJ1-2	TRBV5-6	CASSPSAGAYGYTF
TRBJ2-2	TRBV24-1	CATSDLTAGELFF
TRBJ1-4	TRBV5-1	CASSLMGQGSGEKLFF
TRBJ1-1	TRBV6-5	CASSYWAGGNTEAFF
TRBJ1-4	TRBV5-1	CASSVSRNEKLFF
TRBJ2-2	TRBV30	CASSELVSNTGELFF
TRBJ2-5	TRBV10-3	CAIRGGGETQYF
TRBJ1-5	TRBV30	CAWEAGEGQPQHF
TRBJ2-1	TRBV5-1	CASSLVRNEQFF